This TCR beta chain is drawn from a study of blood T cell repertoires in COVID-19. As for the study in general: Both acute and convalescent COVID-19 samples were obtained from the United States, Italy and Spain. PBMCs, B-cell-depleted T cells, or T cells were the source of the cDNA or gDNA that made up the material.

The CDR3 runs 15 residues. Trimming cost V 5 bases and J 1 base; bases outside gene matches: 4. Germline V CDR1 and CDR2: LNHNV, YYDKDF (reference sequence). The protocol was immunoSEQ multiplex PCR, while the TCRdb copy is restricted to in-frame clones and leaves out a portion. The sample comprises 200,000 to 250,000 clones, 75% to 85% of which are singletons, and 1.3% rests with the top ten. Seattle participants joined during active infection and were tracked over time. The TCR was taken from a woman aged 30 to 39 with COVID-19, enrolled during active disease. J is TRBJ2-2 and V is TRBV15; 7 nucleotides match TRBD2. The specimen sequenced was peripheral blood. The CDR3 spells CATSGGGRNTGELFF. For the CDR3, the DNA is TGTGCCACCAGCGGTGGCGGGAGGAACACCGGGGAGCTGTTTTTT.